This T cell receptor beta chain was sequenced during a study of blood T cells in healthy people across ages. It was with a sample-barcoded 5' primer and a J-beta primer mix that a second PCR of about 7 to 12 cycles was run. TCRdb independently ran MiXCR on the 5' RACE reads; one entry per CDR3 protein. The sample records 1 million or so distinct CDR3 sequences, 45% being singletons. Germline lookup yields CDR1 SGHAT and CDR2 FQNNGV. The CDR3 has 14 residues. The trim removed 2 bases at V and 4 bases at J, leaving 4 bases unmatched. There are a few counts of this clonotype. Material: blood. The TCR sequence derives from a woman aged 55 to 70 in good health. The chain recombines TRBV11-2 with TRBJ2-7; 8 nucleotides agree with TRBD2. CDR3 sequence: CASSLLAGKYEQYF. The CDR3 nucleotides are TGTGCCAGCAGCTTACTAGCGGGTAAATACGAGCAGTACTTC.